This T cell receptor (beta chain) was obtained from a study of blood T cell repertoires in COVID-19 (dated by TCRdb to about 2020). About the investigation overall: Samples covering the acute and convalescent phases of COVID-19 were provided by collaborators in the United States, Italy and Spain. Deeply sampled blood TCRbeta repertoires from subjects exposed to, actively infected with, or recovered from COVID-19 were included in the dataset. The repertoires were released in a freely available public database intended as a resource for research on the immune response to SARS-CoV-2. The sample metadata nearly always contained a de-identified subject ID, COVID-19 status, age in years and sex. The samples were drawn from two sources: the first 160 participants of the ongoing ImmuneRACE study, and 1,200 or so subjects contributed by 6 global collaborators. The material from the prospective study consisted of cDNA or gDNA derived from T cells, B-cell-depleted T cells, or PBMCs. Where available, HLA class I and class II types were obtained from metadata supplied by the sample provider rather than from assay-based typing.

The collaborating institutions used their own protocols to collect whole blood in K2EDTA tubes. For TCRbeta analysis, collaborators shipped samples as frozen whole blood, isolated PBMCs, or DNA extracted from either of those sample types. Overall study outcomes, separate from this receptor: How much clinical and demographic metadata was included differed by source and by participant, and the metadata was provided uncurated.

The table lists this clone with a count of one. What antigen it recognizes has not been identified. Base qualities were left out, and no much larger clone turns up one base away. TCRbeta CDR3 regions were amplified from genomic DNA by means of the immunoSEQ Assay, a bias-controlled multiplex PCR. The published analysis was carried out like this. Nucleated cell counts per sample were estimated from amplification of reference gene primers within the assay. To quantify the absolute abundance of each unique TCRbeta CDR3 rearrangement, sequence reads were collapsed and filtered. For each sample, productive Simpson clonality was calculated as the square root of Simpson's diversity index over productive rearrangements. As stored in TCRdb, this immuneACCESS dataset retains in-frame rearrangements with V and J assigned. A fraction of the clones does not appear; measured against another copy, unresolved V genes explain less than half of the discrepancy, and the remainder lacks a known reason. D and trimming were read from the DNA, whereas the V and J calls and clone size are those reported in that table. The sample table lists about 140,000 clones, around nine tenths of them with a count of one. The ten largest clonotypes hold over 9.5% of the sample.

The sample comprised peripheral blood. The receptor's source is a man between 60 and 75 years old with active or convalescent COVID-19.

The sequenced DNA is TGTGCCAGCAGTCCCCGTGGGCCGGGGATTTACAATGAGCAGTTCTTC. It is translated as CASSPRGPGIYNEQFF. The chain joins TRBV14 to TRBJ2-1; the D region possibly corresponds to TRBD2 (5 bases align). From cysteine to phenylalanine, the CDR3 is 16 amino acids long. Of the read, only the CDR3 DNA is kept; its 48 bases are in frame from base 1. V sheds 6 bases and J sheds 4 bases, leaving 19 bases between their ends. CDR1 and CDR2 were assigned from the germline V gene as SGHDN and FVKESK.